This record looks at one T cell receptor gamma chain sequence and its context. No antigen is known for it. One junction end does not reproduce the germline sequence, and a read error may be involved. Thymic samples were depleted of alphabeta T cells, then CD3+ TCRVdelta1+ TCRVdelta2- thymocytes were FACS-sorted. A purity of roughly 98% to 99.6% was achieved for sorted Vdelta1+ thymocytes. The thymic specimens were obtained from under 10 paediatric patients, aged about 5 days to 17 months, who were having corrective cardiac surgery. After the thymic tissue was dispersed, mononuclear cells were isolated using a Histopaque-1077 density gradient. For staining, the antibodies used were anti-TCRVdelta1 clone TS8.2, anti-TCRVdelta2 clone B6, anti-CD3 clone HIT3a and anti-TCRalphabeta clone IP26. Via the germline V gene (reference sequence), CDR1 is GITISATS and CDR2 ISYDGTV. There are 14 amino acids in the CDR3, from cysteine to phenylalanine inclusive. Only the CDR3 region is kept as DNA, spanning 42 bases read in frame from base 1.

RNA extraction was carried out with the RNeasy mini kit, and reverse transcription was then done using Superscript III. CDR3 amplicons were generated by multiplex PCR with pooled V-gene forward primers and a constant-region reverse primer carrying Illumina adaptor overhangs. After gel purification, the amplicons were indexed with Nextera index primers during approximately 8 additional PCR cycles and then purified using AMPure XP beads. The libraries were sequenced on an Illumina MiSeq using paired-end 250 bp reads, dual indexing and an approximately 20% PhiX spike-in. The paper's processing steps were these. FastQC was used to check read quality, and ea-utils fastq-join was used to merge TRG read pairs. IMGT/HighV-QUEST was used to annotate the sequences, only productive sequences with an unambiguous V-gene assignment were kept, and clonotypes were defined as sequences sharing an identical CDR3 sequence. For downstream analysis, the tools were VDJtools 1.1.1, tcR 2.2.3, Treemap and vegan Shannon diversity in R 3.4.4. Public reads were reanalyzed in TCRdb with CATT, and rows carrying the same DNA were merged afterwards. TCRdb, rather than the study authors, made the V and J calls. The sample yields 25,000 to 30,000 gamma-chain clones; around 18% were counted once. The ten largest make up 1.8% of the sample.

The data were obtained in a study of Vδ1+ human thymocytes (dated by TCRdb to 2016 to 2018). For context, the study as a whole: As a data resource, the study described the mRNA-level TRG and TRD CDR3 repertoires found in highly purified Vdelta1+ thymocytes taken from young children. Validation of the multiplex-based CDR3 amplicon strategy against 5'RACE-based CDR3 amplicon generation methods had been performed previously.

Study-wide conclusions, independent of this receptor: Because unexpected Vdelta2 sequences could lead to misinterpretation of bulk repertoire data, the authors recommended using highly purified populations and single-cell validation. Many TRG clonotypes were shared between donors (up to about 6.9x10^3), whereas TRD repertoires were essentially private (max about 100 shared). Thymic TRG and TRD repertoires appeared highly polyclonal with Gaussian CDR3 length distributions, unlike oligoclonal peripheral blood repertoires. Because no clustering by age or sex was observed, donors were not stratified by these variables in the analyses. Roughly 22% of thymic TRD sequences were found to be Vdelta2 (and few were Vdelta3) despite high sort purity, in contrast to peripheral blood Vdelta1+ controls.

The rearrangement combines TRGV9 with TRGJ1 or TRGJ2. The sample consisted of Vdelta1+ gamma-delta thymocytes from the thymus. The sample's cell subset or site label, in plain terms: FACS-sorted CD3+ TCRalphabeta- TCRVdelta1+ TCRVdelta2- thymocytes. The TCR originated in a boy under two years old who had congenital heart surgery. The CDR3 reads as follows: CALWGVRDYYKKLF. Here is the DNA: TGTGCCTTGTGGGGGGTGCGGGATTATTATAAGAAACTCTTT.